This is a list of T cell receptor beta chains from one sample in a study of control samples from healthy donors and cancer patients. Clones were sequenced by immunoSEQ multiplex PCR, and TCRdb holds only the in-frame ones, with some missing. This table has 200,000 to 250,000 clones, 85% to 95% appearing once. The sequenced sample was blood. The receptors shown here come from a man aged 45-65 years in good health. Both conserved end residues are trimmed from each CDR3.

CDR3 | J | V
ATSRDGDRGNEKLF | TRBJ1-4 | TRBV15
ASSGQGYNEQF | TRBJ2-1 | TRBV5-1
ASSLMKEGYT | TRBJ1-2 | TRBV7-2
ASSLELHWELF | TRBJ2-2 | TRBV5-1
ASSGAGRQPQH | TRBJ1-5 | TRBV23-1
ASSFLTSGVRNEQF | TRBJ2-1 | TRBV5-1
ASSVAGAYNEQF | TRBJ2-1 | TRBV6-4
ASSSGTEYNSPLH | TRBJ1-6 | TRBV28
ASSFAENEKLF | TRBJ1-4 | TRBV7-6
ASSPRRGSNQPQH | TRBJ1-5 | TRBV3-1/TRBV3-2
ASSDSTGFYGYT | TRBJ1-2 | TRBV25-1
ASSSPSQGGRDTEAF | TRBJ1-1 | TRBV19
SIYGGQGYGYT | TRBJ1-2 | TRBV29-1
ASSPSPGQLSGANVLT | TRBJ2-6 | TRBV7-8
ASSVAGTGDTQY | TRBJ2-3 | TRBV9
ASRWTGEKREQY | TRBJ2-7 | TRBV6-6
ASSYAADFYEQY | TRBJ2-7 | TRBV6-6
ASSIRADEKLF | TRBJ1-4 | TRBV19
ASRQQGARGYT | TRBJ1-2 | TRBV28
ASLFQGRQAF | TRBJ1-1 | TRBV28
ASSESMGATEAF | TRBJ1-1 | TRBV2
ASTPGQGFTGELF | TRBJ2-2 | TRBV2
ASSSGGDYGYT | TRBJ1-2 | TRBV5-1
ASSFSGQETQY | TRBJ2-5 | TRBV14
ASSLLADNTGELF | TRBJ2-2 | TRBV18
ASSSQGPTEAF | TRBJ1-1 | TRBV5-1
ASNERAGGSQPQH | TRBJ1-5 | TRBV19
SVNSGGAADTQY | TRBJ2-3 | TRBV29-1
ASSEGTPNEQF | TRBJ2-1 | TRBV7-3
TSALEESQPQH | TRBJ1-5 | TRBV12-5
ASSLKPGTPNSPLH | TRBJ1-6 | TRBV28
ATSENAPGGGYT | TRBJ1-2 | TRBV24-1
ASSFANTGELF | TRBJ2-2 | TRBV5-6
ASSQTQGPTEAF | TRBJ1-1 | TRBV4-3
ASSIVNNQPQH | TRBJ1-5 | TRBV19